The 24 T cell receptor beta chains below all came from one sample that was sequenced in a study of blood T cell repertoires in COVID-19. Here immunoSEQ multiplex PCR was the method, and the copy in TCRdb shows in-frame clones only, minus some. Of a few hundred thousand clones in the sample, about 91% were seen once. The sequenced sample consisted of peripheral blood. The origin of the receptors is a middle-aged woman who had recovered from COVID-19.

CDR3 residues: CATHVQLNPPYNEQFF. In DNA form, the CDR3 reads TGTGCCACCCACGTTCAACTGAATCCCCCCTACAATGAGCAGTTCTTC. The chain joins TRBV15 to TRBJ2-1; D not resolved. Trimming left V 8 bases short and J 2 bases short, with 19 bases between. This CDR3 contains 16 residues. Germline V lookup: CDR1 LNHNV, CDR2 YYDKDF (reference sequence). Together with reference TRBV15 and TRBJ2-1, the CDR3 gives the full variable domain: DAMVIQNPRYQVTQFGKPVTLSCSQTLNHNVMYWYQQKSSQAPKLLFHYYDKDFNNEADTPDNFQSRRPNTSFCFLDIRSPGLGDTAMYLCATHVQLNPPYNEQFFGPGTRLTVL.

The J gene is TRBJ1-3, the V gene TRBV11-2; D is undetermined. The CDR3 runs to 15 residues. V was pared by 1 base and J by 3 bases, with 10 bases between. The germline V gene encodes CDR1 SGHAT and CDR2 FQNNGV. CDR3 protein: CASSLVSGFGNTIYF. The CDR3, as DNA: TGTGCCAGCAGCTTAGTTTCGGGATTTGGAAACACCATATATTTT.

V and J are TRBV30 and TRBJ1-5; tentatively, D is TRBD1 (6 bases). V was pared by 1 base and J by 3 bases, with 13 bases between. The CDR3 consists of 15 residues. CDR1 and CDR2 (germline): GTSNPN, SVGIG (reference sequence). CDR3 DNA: TGTGCCTGGAGTGGGCTGGACAGTGTCAATCAGCCCCAGCATTTT. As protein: CAWSGLDSVNQPQHF.

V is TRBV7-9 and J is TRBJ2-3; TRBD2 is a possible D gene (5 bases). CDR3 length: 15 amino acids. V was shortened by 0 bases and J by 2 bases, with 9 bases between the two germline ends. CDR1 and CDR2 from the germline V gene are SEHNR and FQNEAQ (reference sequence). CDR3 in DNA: TGTGCCAGCAGCTTAGCGGGGAGAAACACAGATACGCAGTATTTT. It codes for CASSLAGRNTDTQYF.

The CDR3 DNA reads TGTGCCAGCCTAGACAGGGGTTATGGCTACACCTTC. Its translation is CASLDRGYGYTF. The chain employs TRBV6-6 and TRBJ1-2, with 8 bases fitting TRBD1. Per the germline V gene, CDR1 is MNHNY and CDR2 is SVGAGI (reference sequence). CDR3 length equals 12 residues. V was clipped by 8 bases and J by 5 bases; unmatched bases: 4.

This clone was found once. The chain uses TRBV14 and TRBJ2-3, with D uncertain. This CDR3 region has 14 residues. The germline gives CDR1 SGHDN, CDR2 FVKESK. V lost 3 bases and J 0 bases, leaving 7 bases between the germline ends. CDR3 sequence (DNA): TGTGCCAGCAGCCAGACACGGAGCACAGATACGCAGTATTTT. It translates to CASSQTRSTDTQYF.

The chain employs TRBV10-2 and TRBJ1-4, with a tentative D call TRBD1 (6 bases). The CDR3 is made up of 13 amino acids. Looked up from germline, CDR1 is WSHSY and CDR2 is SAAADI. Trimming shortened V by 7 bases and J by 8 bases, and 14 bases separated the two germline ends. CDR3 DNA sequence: TGCGCCAGCAAGGAACAGGGACGGGAAAAACTGTTTTTT. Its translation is CASKEQGREKLFF.

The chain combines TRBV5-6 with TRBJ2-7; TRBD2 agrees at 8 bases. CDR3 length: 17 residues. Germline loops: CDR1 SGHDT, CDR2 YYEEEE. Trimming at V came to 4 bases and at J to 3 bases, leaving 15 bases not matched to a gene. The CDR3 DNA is TGTGCCAGCAGCCATCAAGGCCTCTGGGCGGGGGGCTACGAGCAGTACTTC. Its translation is CASSHQGLWAGGYEQYF.

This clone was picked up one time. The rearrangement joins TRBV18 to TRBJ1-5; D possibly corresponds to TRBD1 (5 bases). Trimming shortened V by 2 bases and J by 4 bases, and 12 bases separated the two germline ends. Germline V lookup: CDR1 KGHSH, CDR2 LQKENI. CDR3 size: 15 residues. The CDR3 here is CASSPEAQENQPQHF. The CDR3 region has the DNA TGTGCCAGCTCACCAGAAGCACAGGAAAATCAGCCCCAGCATTTT.

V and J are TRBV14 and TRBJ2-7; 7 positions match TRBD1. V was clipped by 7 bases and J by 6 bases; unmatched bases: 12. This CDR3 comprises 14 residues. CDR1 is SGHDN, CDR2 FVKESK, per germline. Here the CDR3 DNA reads TGTGCCAGCACCCTAGACAGGGTTGTGTGCGAGCAGTACTTC. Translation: CASTLDRVVCEQYF. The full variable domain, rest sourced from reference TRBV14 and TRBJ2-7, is EAGVTQFPSHSVIEKGQTVTLRCDPISGHDNLYWYRRVMGKEIKFLLHFVKESKQDESGMPNNRFLAERTGGTYSTLKVQPAELEDSGVYFCASTLDRVVCEQYFGPGTRLTVT.

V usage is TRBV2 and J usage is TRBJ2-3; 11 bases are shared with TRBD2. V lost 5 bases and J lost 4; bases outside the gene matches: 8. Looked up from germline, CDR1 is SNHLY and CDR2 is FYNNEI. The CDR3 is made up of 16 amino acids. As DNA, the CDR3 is TGTGCCAGCAGTCCCGGGCTAGCGGGAGGTGCAGATACGCAGTATTTT. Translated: CASSPGLAGGADTQYF.

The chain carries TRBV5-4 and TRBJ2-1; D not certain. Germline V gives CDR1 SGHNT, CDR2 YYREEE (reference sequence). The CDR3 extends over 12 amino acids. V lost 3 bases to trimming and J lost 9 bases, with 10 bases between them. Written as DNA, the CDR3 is TGTGCCAGCAGCTACGGTTCTGGTGAGCAGTTCTTC. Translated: CASSYGSGEQFF.

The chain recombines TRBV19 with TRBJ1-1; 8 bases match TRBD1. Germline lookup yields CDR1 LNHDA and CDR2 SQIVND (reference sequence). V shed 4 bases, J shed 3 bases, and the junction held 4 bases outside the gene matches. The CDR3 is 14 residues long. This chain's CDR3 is CASSTSTGDTEAFF. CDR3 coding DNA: TGTGCCAGTAGTACATCGACAGGGGACACTGAAGCTTTCTTT.

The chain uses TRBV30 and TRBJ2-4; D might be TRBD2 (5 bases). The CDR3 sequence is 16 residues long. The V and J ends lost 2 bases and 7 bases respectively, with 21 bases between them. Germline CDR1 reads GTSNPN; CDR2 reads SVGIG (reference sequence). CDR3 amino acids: CAWSSLTRAGVNIQYF. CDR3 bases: TGTGCCTGGAGTTCGTTAACTAGGGCCGGTGTGAACATTCAGTACTTC.

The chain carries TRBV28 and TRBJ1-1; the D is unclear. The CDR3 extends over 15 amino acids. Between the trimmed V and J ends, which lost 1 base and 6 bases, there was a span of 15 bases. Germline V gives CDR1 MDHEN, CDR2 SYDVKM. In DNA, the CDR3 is TGTGCCAGCAGTTTATCTTTTACGGGTTTGGCTGAAGCTTTCTTT. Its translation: CASSLSFTGLAEAFF.

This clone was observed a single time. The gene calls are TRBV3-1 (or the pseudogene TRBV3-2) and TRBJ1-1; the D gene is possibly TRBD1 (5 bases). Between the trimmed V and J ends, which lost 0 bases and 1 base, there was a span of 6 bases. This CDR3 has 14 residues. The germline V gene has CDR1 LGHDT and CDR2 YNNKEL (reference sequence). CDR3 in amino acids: CASSQEGQNTEAFF. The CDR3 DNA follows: TGTGCCAGCAGCCAAGAGGGGCAGAACACTGAAGCTTTCTTT.

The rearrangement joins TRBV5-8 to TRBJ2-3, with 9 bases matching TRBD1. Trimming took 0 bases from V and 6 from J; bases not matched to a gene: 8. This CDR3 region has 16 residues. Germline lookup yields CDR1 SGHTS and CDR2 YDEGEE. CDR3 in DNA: TGTGCCAGCAGCTTGGGGGACAGGGAACCGGCCGATACGCAGTATTTT. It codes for CASSLGDREPADTQYF. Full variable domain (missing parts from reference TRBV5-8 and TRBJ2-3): EAGVTQSPTHLIKTRGQQATLRCSPISGHTSVYWYQQALGLGLQFLLWYDEGEERNRGNFPPRFSGRQFPNYSSELNVNALELEDSALYLCASSLGDREPADTQYFGPGTRLTVL.

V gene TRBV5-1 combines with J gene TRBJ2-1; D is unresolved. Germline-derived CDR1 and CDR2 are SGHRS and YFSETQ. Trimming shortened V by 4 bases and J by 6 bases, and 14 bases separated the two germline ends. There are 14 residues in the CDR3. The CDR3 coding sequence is TGCGCCAGCAGCCCCCAAGAGGTTCCCAATGAGCAGTTCTTC. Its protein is CASSPQEVPNEQFF.

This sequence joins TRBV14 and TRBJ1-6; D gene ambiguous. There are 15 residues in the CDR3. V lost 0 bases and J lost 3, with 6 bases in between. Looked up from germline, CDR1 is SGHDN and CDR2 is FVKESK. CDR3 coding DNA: TGTGCCAGCAGCCAAGATGGCAGCTATAATTCACCCCTCCACTTT. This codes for CASSQDGSYNSPLHF.

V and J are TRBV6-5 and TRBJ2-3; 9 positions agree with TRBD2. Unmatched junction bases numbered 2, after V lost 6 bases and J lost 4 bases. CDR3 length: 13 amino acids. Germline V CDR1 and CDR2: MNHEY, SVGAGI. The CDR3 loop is CASRGTSSDTQYF. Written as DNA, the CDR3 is TGTGCCAGCAGGGGGACTAGCTCAGATACGCAGTATTTT.

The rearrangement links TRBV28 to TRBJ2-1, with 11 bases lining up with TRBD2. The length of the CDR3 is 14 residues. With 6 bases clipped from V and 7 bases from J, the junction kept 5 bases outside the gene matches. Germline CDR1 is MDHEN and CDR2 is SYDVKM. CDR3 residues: CASRGSGGANEQFF. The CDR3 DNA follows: TGTGCCAGCAGAGGTAGCGGGGGGGCGAATGAGCAGTTCTTC.

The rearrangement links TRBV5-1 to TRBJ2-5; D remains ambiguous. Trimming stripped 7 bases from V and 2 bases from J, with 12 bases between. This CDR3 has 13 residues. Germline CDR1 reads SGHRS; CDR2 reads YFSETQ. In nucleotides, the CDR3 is TGCGCCAGCCACCCTCAAGAGCAAGAGACCCAGTACTTC. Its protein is CASHPQEQETQYF.

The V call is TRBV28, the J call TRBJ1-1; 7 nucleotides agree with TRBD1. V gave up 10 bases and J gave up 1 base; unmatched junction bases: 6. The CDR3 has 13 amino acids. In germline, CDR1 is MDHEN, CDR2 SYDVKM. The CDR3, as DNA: TGTGCCACGACAGGGTCAGGGAACACTGAAGCTTTCTTT. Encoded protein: CATTGSGNTEAFF.

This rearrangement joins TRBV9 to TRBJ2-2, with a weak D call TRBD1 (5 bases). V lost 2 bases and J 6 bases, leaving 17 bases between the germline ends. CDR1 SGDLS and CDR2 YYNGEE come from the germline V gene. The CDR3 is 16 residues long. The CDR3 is CASSVGWGDRPGELFF. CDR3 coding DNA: TGTGCCAGCAGCGTGGGGTGGGGCGACCGCCCCGGGGAGCTGTTTTTT.